Each of the 13 T cell receptor beta chains below was sequenced from the same sample in a study of T-cell memory formation after mild COVID-19. TCRdb recomputed calls from the 5' RACE reads with MiXCR, one row per CDR3 protein. The sample records almost 250,000 distinct CDR3 sequences, approximately 15% being singletons. Sequencing used PBMCs or a T cell subset sorted from them (not recorded which). The receptors here all came from an adult woman who had mild COVID-19 (a few samples of this study predate the infection). Cell type and time point are not known.

This clonotype was observed a handful of times. V gene TRBV7-9 combines with J gene TRBJ1-3, with D hard to call. Looked up from germline, CDR1 is SEHNR and CDR2 is FQNEAQ (reference sequence). The V gene lost 1 base and the J gene lost 0 bases, with 7 bases spanning the gap. The length of the CDR3 is 15 residues. The CDR3 loop is CASSLDQVSGNTIYF. The CDR3 region has the DNA TGTGCCAGCAGCTTAGACCAGGTCTCTGGAAACACCATATATTTT.

This clonotype has more than one count but fewer than ten. The chain is built from TRBV5-1 and TRBJ2-1; D may be TRBD1 (6 bases). Trimming left V 4 bases short and J 7 bases short, with 18 bases between. There are 15 residues in the CDR3. Germline V gene sequence: CDR1 SGHRS, CDR2 YFSETQ. The CDR3 nucleotides read TGCGCCAGCAGCCTCGCCGGGACAACTGAAAATGAGCAGTTCTTC. This encodes CASSLAGTTENEQFF.

The gene calls are TRBV24-1 and TRBJ2-3; D possibly matches TRBD1 or TRBD2 (5 bases each). CDR1 is KGHDR, CDR2 SFDVKD, per germline. Trimming left V 3 bases short and J 10 bases short, with 10 bases between. This CDR3 region has 12 residues. The CDR3 coding sequence is TGTGCCACCAGTGATCCTCGGGACCCGCAGTATTTT. It specifies CATSDPRDPQYF.

This rearrangement joins TRBV4-2 to TRBJ2-6, with D unclear. Germline V gene lookup returns CDR1 LGHNA and CDR2 YNFKEQ. This CDR3 comprises 18 residues. The V and J ends lost 0 bases and 0 bases respectively, with 12 bases between them. In nucleotides, the CDR3 is TGTGCCAGCAGCCAAGAAGGCCAAGGTCCCTCTGGGGCCAACGTCCTGACTTTC. Translation: CASSQEGQGPSGANVLTF.

This clonotype was seen only a few times. The V gene is TRBV24-1, the J gene TRBJ2-1, with D possibly being TRBD2 (5 bases). The CDR3 is 14 amino acids. V lost 3 bases to trimming and J lost 3 bases, with 8 bases between them. Germline CDR1 is KGHDR and CDR2 is SFDVKD. This CDR3 is CATSDLGDYNEQFF. The CDR3 region has the DNA TGTGCCACCAGTGATCTCGGGGACTACAATGAGCAGTTCTTC.

This clonotype was counted between two and nine times. V is TRBV6-5 and J is TRBJ1-1; the match to TRBD1 covers 11 bases. Trimming at V came to 6 bases and at J to 6 bases, leaving 12 bases not matched to a gene. CDR1 is MNHEY and CDR2 is SVGAGI in the germline V gene. The CDR3 extends over 16 amino acids. In DNA form, the CDR3 reads TGTGCCAGCAGGCAGGACAGGGGGCAAGTTGGTTCTGAAGCTTTCTTT. Its protein product is CASRQDRGQVGSEAFF.

The genes are TRBV5-1 and TRBJ2-7, with TRBD1 matching 7 bases. The V segment lost 0 bases and the J segment 0 bases; nucleotides outside the gene matches: 3. The CDR3 sequence is 15 residues long. The germline V gene encodes CDR1 SGHRS and CDR2 YFSETQ. In DNA, the CDR3 is TGCGCCAGCAGCTTGGGACAGGGCCGCTCCTACGAGCAGTACTTC. It codes for CASSLGQGRSYEQYF.

This chain joins TRBV20-1 and TRBJ2-5; TRBD1 aligns across 10 bases. J was trimmed by 4 bases and V by 0 bases; bases with no gene match: 2. The CDR3 runs 14 residues. The germline V gene has CDR1 DFQATT and CDR2 SNEGSKA (reference sequence). CDR3: CSAREDRGGETQYF. DNA for the CDR3: TGCAGTGCTAGAGAGGACAGGGGGGGAGAGACCCAGTACTTC.

This clonotype has more than one count but fewer than ten. The chain carries TRBV5-1 and TRBJ2-2; D gene uncertain. The CDR3 has 13 residues. Between the trimmed V and J ends, which lost 5 bases and 5 bases, there was a span of 10 bases. Germline V gene lookup returns CDR1 SGHRS and CDR2 YFSETQ. The CDR3, as DNA: TGCGCCAGCAGTCCCTTAGGGACCGGGGAGCTGTTTTTT. Amino acid sequence: CASSPLGTGELFF.

The table lists this clonotype with a few counts. The chain links TRBV5-1 to TRBJ2-3; TRBD2 might be the D (6 bases). The CDR3 spans 14 residues. V shed 4 bases and J shed 6 bases, with 15 bases lying between them. The germline CDR1 and CDR2 sequences are SGHRS and YFSETQ. Written as DNA, the CDR3 is TGCGCCAGCAGCCCCACTGCGGGGTCGGATACGCAGTATTTT. Translating it yields CASSPTAGSDTQYF.

This chain links TRBV7-6 with TRBJ1-2; no clear D gene. The CDR3 has 15 residues. The V gene lost 5 bases and the J gene lost 0 bases, with 13 bases spanning the gap. Germline CDR1 and CDR2: SGHVS and FNYEAQ. CDR3 in amino acids: CASSPTTKSNYGYTF. Written as DNA, the CDR3 is TGTGCCAGCAGCCCCACGACAAAATCTAACTATGGCTACACCTTC.

In its sample, this clonotype was seen a few times. The chain joins TRBV21-1 to TRBJ1-5. TRBV21-1 is deemed a pseudogene. This CDR3 is built from 15 residues. The CDR3 sequence: CASRKRVYSNQPQHF. As DNA, the CDR3 is TGTGCCAGCAGAAAAAGGGTATATAGCAATCAGCCCCAGCATTTT.

The rearrangement links TRBV4-2 to TRBJ2-1; TRBD1 agrees at 9 bases. CDR3 length: 18 amino acids. Germline V gene sequence: CDR1 LGHNA, CDR2 YNFKEQ. V lost 4 bases, J lost 6 bases, and 16 bases stayed unmatched. The CDR3 loop reads CASSPDGTGGRLGNEQFF. CDR3 coding DNA: TGTGCCAGCAGCCCCGACGGAACAGGGGGCCGTTTGGGCAATGAGCAGTTCTTC.